These T cell receptor beta chains were read from a single sample in a study of T cells in tuberculosis. Assay: immunoSEQ multiplex PCR; the TCRdb copy retains only in-frame clones and omits some. The table has tens of thousands of clones, roughly 97% seen once. Material: PBMCs. The receptors come from a donor aged 5 to 30 with latent tuberculosis or without tuberculosis infection. The conserved cysteine and the conserved F or W are not part of the CDR3 here.

>TRBJ2-3|TRBV5-6
ASSSTQVVNTQY
>TRBJ2-3|TRBV7-9
ASSLGPGGVDTQY
>TRBJ2-2|TRBV28
ASLTSGSTGELF
>TRBJ1-2|TRBV15
ATRDRGEDGYT
>TRBJ2-5|TRBV7-9
ASNSVRRETQY
>TRBJ2-7|TRBV25-1
ASSGTGGASYEQY
>TRBJ1-5|TRBV5-6
ASSLQGGGQPQH
>TRBJ2-1|TRBV10-3
AISTGSSYNEQF
>TRBJ1-1|TRBV4-3
ASSQDPRGRGVTEAF
>TRBJ2-1|TRBV15
ATSRVLAGGEEQF